This T cell receptor (beta chain) was recorded in a study of regulatory T cells in long-lasting Graves disease (dated by TCRdb to the early 2020s). As for the study more broadly: In the newly diagnosed Graves' disease group, patients had been taking antithyroid drugs for less than 3 months. Peripheral blood TCR sequencing and RNA sequencing compared persistent Graves' disease patients with newly diagnosed Graves' disease patients. The study was registered as a clinical trial and conducted in China. TCR sequencing covered about 13 persistent and approximately 20 newly diagnosed Graves' disease patients, some 33 samples in total. Findings and caveats that apply to the study as a whole: Only the TCR beta chain was sequenced and analyzed. A larger number of public clonotypes was shared among persistent patients (around 3,000) than among newly diagnosed patients (roughly 1,000). Compared with newly diagnosed patients, persistent Graves' disease patients had lower TCR Shannon entropy and fewer highly expanded clones, which suggests clonal expansion. The authors acknowledged the small sample size as a limitation that may reduce accuracy. TRBV28, TRBJ1-2 and TRBJ2-5 were preferentially used in persistent disease, while TRBV20-1 and TRBJ2-1 were favored in newly diagnosed disease. Peripheral blood alone was examined, since thyroid tissue, which constituted the primary lesion, could not be accessed.

The CDR3, cysteine through phenylalanine, is 12 amino acids long. Of all the DNA, just the CDR3 is kept, 36 bases in frame from base 1. Trimming takes 5 bases from V and 9 bases from J, and the germline ends sit 11 bases apart. As encoded in the germline V gene (reference sequence), CDR1 is SEHNR while CDR2 is FQNEAQ. The library was built by means of multiplex PCR. The reads were generated on an Illumina HiSeq 4000. TCR beta libraries were built with iRepertoire HTBI primers and Arm-PCR amplification of CDR3 regions. Before sequencing, the PCR products underwent gel purification. In the authors' own workflow: Gene usage analysis of CDR3 amino acid clonotypes used the roughly 60 TRBV and 11 to 15 TRBJ segments found across samples. COPE and FqMerger were used to merge filtered high-quality paired reads into contigs. BLAST was used to align contigs to IMGT TRBV, TRBD and TRBJ reference genes, with CDR3 defined following IMGT. Highly expanded clones were defined as clonotypes with a frequency above 0.1%. Shannon entropy was used to measure repertoire diversity, and the Gini coefficient was used to measure V-J evenness. A clonotype was considered public if more than one individual shared it. The public reads were reanalyzed by TCRdb: fastp trimming at Q25, MiXCR alignment, in-frame beta chains only. Each entry merges the rows of one CDR3 protein and shows their most common DNA and genes. TCRdb's processing, not the study's, gives the V and J calls here. Across this sample there are 350,000 to 500,000 distinct CDR3 sequences, with 12% to 15% seen only once. The ten top clones hold roughly 18% of the sample.

Interpreted using the paper, the time point label stands for: newly diagnosed GD, antithyroid drugs for less than 3 months. For both TCR sequencing and RNA sequencing, RNA was extracted from PBMCs using TRIzol. Graves' disease was diagnosed according to American Thyroid Association guidelines. Patients for the study were recruited at an endocrinology department in Xi'an, China. Each patient gave around 9.2 milliliters of peripheral blood, collected in an EDTA anticoagulant tube. Ficoll Paque Plus density gradient separation was used to isolate PBMCs, and no additional T cell sorting was done. An Agilent 2100 Bioanalyzer and agarose gel were used to check RNA quality, while a NanoDrop 2000 measured RNA concentration. Regarding this clonotype: The clone's antigen remains unknown. Within one base of it there is no much larger clone, and no base qualities were kept.

The sample also formed part of further work on T cells in Graves' hyperthyroidism and ophthalmopathy. The second study reports: A patient counted as having stable Graves' hyperthyroidism if no progression to ophthalmopathy occurred over 18 months of follow-up. Hyperthyroidism patients were newly diagnosed, had a disease duration of under 2 months, and were aged 18 to 65 years. Exclusion was applied to patients with uncontrolled infections, other autoimmune diseases, pregnancy or lactation. Diagnoses were based on clinical symptoms, serum thyroxine and TRAb, thyroid ultrasound and orbital computed tomography. For the first round of RT-PCR on the TCR CDR3, the HTBI primer set was used together with the Qiagen OneStep RT-PCR kit. Blood samples also contained most of the expanded thyroid clonotypes (frequency above 0.001), which suggests that blood repertoires may reflect thyroid immune responses. Ophthalmopathy was separated from stable hyperthyroidism by a 13 V-J signature model, with approximately 90% sensitivity and about 81% specificity obtained in cross-validation and 80%/75% obtained in testing. In validation, the model predicted progression to ophthalmopathy a median of roughly 6.2 months before onset, with about 64% sensitivity and about 75% specificity. To identify TCR V-J signatures that set the groups apart, the researchers used a discovery cohort of 100 patients, made up of 40 to 45 with Graves' ophthalmopathy and some 58 with stable Graves' hyperthyroidism. Whether ophthalmopathy could be predicted prospectively was tested in an independent validation cohort made up of fewer than 20 hyperthyroidism patients plus 17 patients who later progressed to ophthalmopathy. For training and testing, the 100 or so patients in the discovery cohort were randomly divided in a 7:3 ratio. Thyroid tissue and blood T-cell repertoires from six Graves' hyperthyroidism patients were also compared in the study. Once sampling was done, hyperthyroidism patients were given methimazole at a starting dose of 30 mg daily, whereas ophthalmopathy patients were given high-dose intravenous methylprednisolone. The libraries were constructed in a second round of multiplex PCR and then size-selected and purified. Libraries were sequenced paired-end with 100 bp reads on an Illumina HiSeq2000. Raw data were processed with SOAPnuke, discarding reads with adapters, uncalled bases, mean Phred below 15, or no exact constant-primer or identifier match. High-quality paired reads were merged with COPE v1.2.5, and unique nucleotide sequences were defined as clonotypes. MiTCR v1.1 was used to align the clonotypes against IMGT TRBV, TRBD and TRBJ reference segments. The analysis was restricted to V-J combinations with a frequency above 0.0001, which together covered around 99% of the repertoires. The TCS score was defined as the ratio of F50 (clonal expansion) to E x V (chaos), calculated using BLOSUM62-based TCRdist between CDR3 peptides within each V-J. Welch's t-statistics and random forest reduced 450 to 600 V-J features to roughly 13, which were used in a naive Bayes classifier (R e1071). Sample size was not statistically predetermined, and blinding of investigators to group allocation was not performed. TCR Vbeta CDR3 sequencing of fewer than 150 peripheral blood samples (around 45 ophthalmopathy, roughly 72 hyperthyroidism and approximately 17 progressor patients) is reported in the paper.

Source: peripheral blood mononuclear cells (PBMCs), taken at new diagnosis, from a patient treated with antithyroid drugs. The receptor's source is a woman aged 45-65 years with Graves disease. Donor details come from another sample of the same person, matched by shared clones. The V and J genes are TRBV7-9 and TRBJ2-1, and possibly TRBD2, on 6 matching bases. The DNA reads TGTGCCAGCAGCGCGGGGATTACTGAGCAGTTCTTC. Translated, it reads CASSAGITEQFF.